Included here is one T cell receptor (beta chain) sequence, with context. This CDR3 region has 15 residues. The germline CDR1 and CDR2 sequences are SGDLS and YYNGEE. With 4 bases removed from V and 0 bases from J, the gap between germline ends came to 8 bases. The data belong to a study of blood T cell repertoires in COVID-19. The overall study: Spain, Italy and the United States supplied samples that represented acute and convalescent COVID-19. Sources were T cells, B-cell-depleted T cells, or PBMCs; the material itself was cDNA or gDNA.

In the original processing: How many nucleated cells were present was estimated from reference gene primer amplification. The protocol was immunoSEQ multiplex PCR, while the TCRdb copy is restricted to in-frame clones and leaves out a portion. V and J calls and clone size come straight from that table; D and trimming were deduced from the DNA. Of over 150,000 clones detected, around 83% appear once; the ten largest clones hold roughly 29%. The chain carries TRBV9 and TRBJ1-6; D is ambiguous. The clonotype comes from an older woman with acute or convalescent COVID-19. The sequenced sample consisted of peripheral blood. The CDR3 loop is CASSPGSSYNSPLHF. The CDR3 nucleotides read TGTGCCAGCAGCCCGGGGAGCTCCTATAATTCACCCCTCCACTTT.